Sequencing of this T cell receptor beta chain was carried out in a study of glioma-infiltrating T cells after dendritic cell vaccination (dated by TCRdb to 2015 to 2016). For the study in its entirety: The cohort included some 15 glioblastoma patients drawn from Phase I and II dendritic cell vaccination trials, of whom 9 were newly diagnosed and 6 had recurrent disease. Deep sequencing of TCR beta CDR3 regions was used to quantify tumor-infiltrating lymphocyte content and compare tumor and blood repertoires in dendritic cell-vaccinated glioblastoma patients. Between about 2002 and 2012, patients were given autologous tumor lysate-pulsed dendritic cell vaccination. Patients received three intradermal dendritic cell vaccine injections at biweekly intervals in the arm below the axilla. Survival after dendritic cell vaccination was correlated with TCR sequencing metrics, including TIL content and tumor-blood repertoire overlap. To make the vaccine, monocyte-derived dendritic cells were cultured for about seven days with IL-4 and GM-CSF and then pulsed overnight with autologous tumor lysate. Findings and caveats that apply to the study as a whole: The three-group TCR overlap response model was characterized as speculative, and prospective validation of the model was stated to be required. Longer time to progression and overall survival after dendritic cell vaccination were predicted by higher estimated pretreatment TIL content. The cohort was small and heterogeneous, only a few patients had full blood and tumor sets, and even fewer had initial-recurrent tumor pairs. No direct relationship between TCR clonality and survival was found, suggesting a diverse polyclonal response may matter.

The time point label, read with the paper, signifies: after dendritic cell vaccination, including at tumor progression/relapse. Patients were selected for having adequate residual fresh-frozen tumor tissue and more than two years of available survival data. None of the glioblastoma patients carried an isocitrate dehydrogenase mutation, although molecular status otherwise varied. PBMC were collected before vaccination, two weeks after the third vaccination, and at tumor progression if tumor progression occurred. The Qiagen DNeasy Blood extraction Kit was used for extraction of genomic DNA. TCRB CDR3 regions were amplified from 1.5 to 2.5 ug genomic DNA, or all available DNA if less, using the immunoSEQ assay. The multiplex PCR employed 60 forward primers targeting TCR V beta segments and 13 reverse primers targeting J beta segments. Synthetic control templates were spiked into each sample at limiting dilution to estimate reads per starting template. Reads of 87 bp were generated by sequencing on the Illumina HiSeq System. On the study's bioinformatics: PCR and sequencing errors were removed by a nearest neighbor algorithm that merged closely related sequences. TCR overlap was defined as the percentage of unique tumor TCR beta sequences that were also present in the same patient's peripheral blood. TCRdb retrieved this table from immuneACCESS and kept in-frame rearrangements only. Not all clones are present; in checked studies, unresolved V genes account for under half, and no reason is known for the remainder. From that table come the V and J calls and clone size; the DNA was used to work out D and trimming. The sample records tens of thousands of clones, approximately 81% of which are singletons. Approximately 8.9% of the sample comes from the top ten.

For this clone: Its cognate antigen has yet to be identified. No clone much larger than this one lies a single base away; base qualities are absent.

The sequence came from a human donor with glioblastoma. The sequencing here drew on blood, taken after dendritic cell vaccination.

The CDR3 region has the sequence CASRGRLAGKNEQFF. The nucleotides are TGTGCCAGCAGGGGTCGACTAGCGGGTAAAAATGAGCAGTTCTTC. Rearrangement joined TRBV2 to TRBJ2-1, with 10 central nucleotides matching TRBD2. The CDR3 covers 15 residues, taking in both the cysteine and the phenylalanine. The retained sequence is limited to the CDR3, 45 bases, with the frame set at the first base. As encoded in the germline V gene, CDR1 is SNHLY while CDR2 is FYNNEI. Trimming takes 6 bases off V and 7 bases off J; junction bases not matched to a gene: 9.